The 11 T cell receptor beta chains listed next were all sequenced from one sample in a study of spatial heterogeneity in lung cancer. TCRdb called the 5' RACE reads again in MiXCR, with one record for every CDR3 protein. The sample has 15,000 or so distinct CDR3 sequences; 4% to 5% are singletons. General study results and limits: Intratumoral expanded alpha and beta TCR counts were found to track tumor mutation counts.

The time point here: sample taken at primary tumor resection. No antigens are known for them. Material: lung tumor tissue, obtained at surgery. The receptor set was obtained from a female donor with early-stage non-small cell lung cancer.

This clonotype was observed many times. The chain has TRBV10-3 and TRBJ1-6; D call uncertain. CDR1 ENHRY and CDR2 SYGVKD come from the germline V gene. V was trimmed by 6 bases and J by 10 bases, leaving 13 bases between them. This CDR3 contains 13 residues. The CDR3 spells CAIRDGLESPLHF. The CDR3 nucleotides are TGTGCCATCAGGGACGGCCTAGAGTCACCCCTCCACTTT.

At least ten counts were recorded for this clonotype. The rearrangement joins TRBV20-1 to TRBJ2-6, with D perhaps being TRBD1 or TRBD2 (6 bases each). The CDR3 length is 18 residues. Trimming shortened V by 2 bases and J by 0 bases, and 17 bases separated the two germline ends. Per germline, CDR1 DFQATT and CDR2 SNEGSKA (reference sequence). Here the CDR3 reads CSARKWRDTSSGANVLTF. In nucleotides, the CDR3 is TGCAGTGCTAGAAAATGGCGGGACACATCCTCTGGGGCCAACGTCCTGACTTTC.

Judged by abundance, this clonotype is medium-sized. This rearrangement joins TRBV20-1 to TRBJ2-3; 8 nucleotides match TRBD2. Germline V gene sequence: CDR1 DFQATT, CDR2 SNEGSKA (reference sequence). V lost 3 bases and J lost 2; bases outside the gene matches: 7. This CDR3 has 15 residues. CDR3 sequence reads: CSASSRGGVTDTQYF. CDR3 DNA: TGCAGTGCTAGTAGTCGGGGGGGCGTCACAGATACGCAGTATTTT.

This clonotype was counted at least ten times. This sequence joins TRBV20-1 and TRBJ2-6; TRBD1 matches at 9 bases. The trim removed 4 bases at V and 0 bases at J, leaving 10 bases unmatched. Germline V gene sequence: CDR1 DFQATT, CDR2 SNEGSKA (reference sequence). CDR3 length equals 18 residues. The CDR3 region is CSAKWPGTGHSGANVLTF. The CDR3 nucleotides read TGCAGTGCTAAGTGGCCAGGGACAGGGCACTCTGGGGCCAACGTCCTGACTTTC.

This clonotype has ten or more counts. This rearrangement joins TRBV20-1 to TRBJ2-7; D gene uncertain. The germline V gene has CDR1 DFQATT and CDR2 SNEGSKA (reference sequence). V lost 0 bases and J lost 6, with 12 bases in between. The CDR3 is made up of 13 amino acids. The DNA for the CDR3 is TGCAGTGCTAGAGAAGCGTTCTCTGGCGAGCAGTACTTC. This encodes CSAREAFSGEQYF.

Many counts were recorded for this clonotype. The rearrangement links TRBV2 to TRBJ2-7, with D perhaps TRBD1 (6 bases). Germline lookup yields CDR1 SNHLY and CDR2 FYNNEI. The CDR3 consists of 15 residues. Trimming removed 4 bases from V and 0 bases from J, with 13 bases in between. The CDR3 sequence: CASSVDRFLSYEQYF. Written as DNA, the CDR3 is TGTGCCAGCAGTGTCGACAGGTTTCTCTCCTACGAGCAGTACTTC.

By share, this clonotype ranks as medium-sized. The gene calls are TRBV5-1 and TRBJ1-1; TRBD1 matches at 8 bases. Germline-derived CDR1 and CDR2 are SGHRS and YFSETQ. The J segment lost 0 bases and the V segment lost 6 bases, leaving 10 bases of the junction unmatched. This CDR3 has 16 amino acids. The CDR3 protein is CASTGTGGSVNTEAFF. Written as DNA, the CDR3 is TGCGCCAGCACCGGGACAGGAGGATCAGTGAACACTGAAGCTTTCTTT. The full variable domain, completed using reference TRBV5-1 and TRBJ1-1, is KAGVTQTPRYLIKTRGQQVTLSCSPISGHRSVSWYQQTPGQGLQFLFEYFSETQRNKGNFPGRFSGRQFSNSRSEMNVSTLELGDSALYLCASTGTGGSVNTEAFFGQGTRLTVV.

This clonotype was recorded a few times. The chain links TRBV3-1 to TRBJ2-5; D ambiguous. CDR1 is LGHDT and CDR2 is YNNKEL in the germline V gene (reference sequence). Trimming shortened V by 6 bases and J by 5 bases, and 10 bases separated the two germline ends. This CDR3 contains 12 residues. CDR3 bases: TGTGCCAGCAGTCAAATTGGGGAGACCCAGTACTTC. Protein product: CASSQIGETQYF.

At least ten counts were recorded for this clonotype. This rearrangement joins TRBV25-1 to TRBJ2-1, with D possibly called TRBD1 or TRBD2 (5 bases each). V dropped 1 base and J dropped 0 bases, with 10 bases sitting between them. There are 16 residues in the CDR3. The germline V gene encodes CDR1 MGHDK and CDR2 SYGVNS. The CDR3 nucleotides read TGTGCCAGCAGTGAATCTGGGGGAAACTCCTACAATGAGCAGTTCTTC. This gives the protein CASSESGGNSYNEQFF.

This clonotype has ten or more counts. This chain links TRBV5-1 with TRBJ2-2; TRBD2 might be the D (5 bases). Germline loops: CDR1 SGHRS, CDR2 YFSETQ. The CDR3 extends over 16 amino acids. V lost 1 base and J lost 7, with 17 bases in between. In DNA, the CDR3 is TGCGCCAGCAGCTTGACTACCGAGCGGTTGGGCGGGGAGCTGTTTTTT. Translating gives CASSLTTERLGGELFF.

This clonotype was observed many times. V and J are TRBV6-2 or TRBV6-3 and TRBJ1-1; a possible D gene is TRBD1 (6 bases). The ends were cut back, 4 bases at V and 0 bases at J, with 15 bases in the middle. CDR3 length: 16 residues. Germline loops: CDR1 MNHEY, CDR2 SVGEGT. Written as DNA, the CDR3 is TGTGCCAGCAGTTCTCCGGGGGCACCAATGAACACTGAAGCTTTCTTT. Translating it yields CASSSPGAPMNTEAFF.